These T cell receptor beta chains were read from a single sample in a study of T-cell memory formation after mild COVID-19. TCRdb re-called the 5' RACE reads through MiXCR, storing one row per CDR3 protein. Here the sample spans about 560,000 distinct CDR3 sequences, about 20% being singletons. The sample was PBMCs or a T cell subset sorted from them (not recorded which). Receptors were obtained from an adult woman who had mild COVID-19 (a few samples of this study predate the infection). Cell type and time point are not known. CDR3s include the opening cysteine and the closing phenylalanine or tryptophan. The D gene is left open where the match is weak.

d_gene,j_gene,v_gene,CDR3aa
TRBD1,TRBJ1-2,TRBV7-3,CASSSSGGPNYGYTF
TRBD1,TRBJ1-5,TRBV30,CAWSDLTPGQTNQPQHF
TRBD1,TRBJ2-1,TRBV6-5,CASSYQDRYKQFF
-,TRBJ2-1,TRBV6-4,CASSEGGIGKQFF
TRBD1,TRBJ1-4,TRBV6-5,CASSPGQGREKLFF
-,TRBJ1-1,TRBV12-3/TRBV12-4,CASTGTHGAEAFF
-,TRBJ2-7,TRBV12-3/TRBV12-4,CASSSGHSGYEQYF
-,TRBJ2-7,TRBV7-9,CASSDLTYNPYEQYF
TRBD1,TRBJ2-1,TRBV11-2,CASSFLRGQGAYNEQFF
-,TRBJ1-1,TRBV5-5,CASSLQLSNTEAFF
-,TRBJ1-2,TRBV6-5,CASSIDGANYGYTF
-,TRBJ2-3,TRBV6-2/TRBV6-3,CASSRDSGDTQYF
TRBD1,TRBJ1-1,TRBV15,CATSRDLRDRISNTEAFF
-,TRBJ1-2,TRBV20-1,CSASGGRAGVNGYTF
TRBD1,TRBJ1-5,TRBV6-5,CASSQDRGLNQPQHF
TRBD2,TRBJ2-7,TRBV6-6,CASSYSSSGYYEQYF
TRBD2,TRBJ2-7,TRBV12-3/TRBV12-4,CASSRTSALSYEQYF
-,TRBJ1-3,TRBV7-9,CASSPRGQIGNTIYF
-,TRBJ2-7,TRBV7-2,CASSLNSAEQYF
-,TRBJ1-3,TRBV20-1,CSADNSGNTIYF
TRBD1,TRBJ2-2,TRBV12-5,CASGFMVGQGADTGELFF
TRBD1,TRBJ1-2,TRBV3-1,CASSPDGGGIGYTF
-,TRBJ2-7,TRBV5-4,CASSLGPGFDYEQYF
TRBD1,TRBJ1-1,TRBV12-3/TRBV12-4,CASRPSPDLADRENTEAFF
-,TRBJ1-5,TRBV7-2,CASSSTRDIWYSNQPQHF
TRBD1,TRBJ2-7,TRBV10-3,CAIRGTDLQGEQYF
TRBD2,TRBJ2-3,TRBV5-1,CASSPPGSGGAILLGTDTQYF
-,TRBJ1-2,TRBV20-1,CSATGRHGYTF
-,TRBJ2-2,TRBV11-2,CASSLVRGRPGELFF
TRBD1,TRBJ1-1,TRBV7-6,CASSRGQLNTEAFF
TRBD2,TRBJ2-7,TRBV12-3/TRBV12-4,CASSPYHLAGDPSSYEQYF